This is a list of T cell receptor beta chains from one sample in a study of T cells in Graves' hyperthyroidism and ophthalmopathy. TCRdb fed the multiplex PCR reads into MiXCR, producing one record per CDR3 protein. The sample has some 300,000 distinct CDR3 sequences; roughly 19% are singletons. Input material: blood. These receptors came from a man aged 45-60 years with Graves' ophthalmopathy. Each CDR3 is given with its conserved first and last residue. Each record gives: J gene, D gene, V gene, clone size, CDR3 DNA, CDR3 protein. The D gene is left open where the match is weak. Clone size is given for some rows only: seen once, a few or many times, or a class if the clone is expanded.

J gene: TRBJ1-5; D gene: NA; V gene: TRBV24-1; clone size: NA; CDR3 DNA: TGTGCCACCAGTGCGGACAGACATCAGCCCCAGCATTTT; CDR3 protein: CATSADRHQPQHF
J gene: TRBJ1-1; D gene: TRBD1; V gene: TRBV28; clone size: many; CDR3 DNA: TGTGCCAGCAGTCCCCACCGACAGGGAGGTAGGGCTTTCTTT; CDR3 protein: CASSPHRQGGRAFF
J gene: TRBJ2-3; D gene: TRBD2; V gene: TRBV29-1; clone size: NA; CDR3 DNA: TGCAGCGTTGAAGGTCCGGGACTAGCGGGAACCATCACAGATACGCAGTATTTT; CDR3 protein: CSVEGPGLAGTITDTQYF
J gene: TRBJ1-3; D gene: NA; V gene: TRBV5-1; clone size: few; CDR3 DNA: TGCGCCAGCAGCTATGGCGGGGCCTTGGGAAACACCATATATTTT; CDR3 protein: CASSYGGALGNTIYF
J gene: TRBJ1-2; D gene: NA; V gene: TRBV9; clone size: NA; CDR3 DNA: TGTGCCAGCAGCGTAGTATCAGGGCTTGACGACTATGGCTACACCTTC; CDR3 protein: CASSVVSGLDDYGYTF
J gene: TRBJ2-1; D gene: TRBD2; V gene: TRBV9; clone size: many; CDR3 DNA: TGTGCCAGCAGCGAGACGGGATTAGCTAGCGGGACGGGTGAGCAGTTCTTC; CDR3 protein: CASSETGLASGTGEQFF
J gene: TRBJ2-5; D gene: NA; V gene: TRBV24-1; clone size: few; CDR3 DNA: TGTGCCACCAGTGATACTACTAGCCGGACGGAGACCCAGTACTTC; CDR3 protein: CATSDTTSRTETQYF
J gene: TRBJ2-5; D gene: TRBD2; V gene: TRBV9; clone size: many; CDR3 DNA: TGTGCCAGCAGCGTAGATGGTAGCGGGATTAAAGAGACCCAGTACTTC; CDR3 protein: CASSVDGSGIKETQYF
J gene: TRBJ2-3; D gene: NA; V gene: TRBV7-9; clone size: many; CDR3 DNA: TGTGCCAGCAGCTTAGAACGGAACACAGATACGCAGTATTTT; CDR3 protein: CASSLERNTDTQYF
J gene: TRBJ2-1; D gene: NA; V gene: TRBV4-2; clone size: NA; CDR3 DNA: TGTGCCAGCAGCCGAGATTTGGTGCGACAGTTCTTC; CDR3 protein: CASSRDLVRQFF
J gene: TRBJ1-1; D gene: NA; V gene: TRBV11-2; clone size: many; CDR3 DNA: TGTGCCAGCAGCTTAGAGGGTGGGGCTGAAGCTTTCTTT; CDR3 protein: CASSLEGGAEAFF
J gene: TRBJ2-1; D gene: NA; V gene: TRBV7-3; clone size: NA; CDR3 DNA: TGTGCCAGCAGCCTCGGGACAGTGGGAGGTGAGCAGTTCTTC; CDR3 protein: CASSLGTVGGEQFF
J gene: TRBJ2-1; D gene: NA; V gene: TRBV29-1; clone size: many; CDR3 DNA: TGCAGCGTTGTAGGAAGGAGGGCGGCCAATGAGCAGTTCTTC; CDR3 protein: CSVVGRRAANEQFF
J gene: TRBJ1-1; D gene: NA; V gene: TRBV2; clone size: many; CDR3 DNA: TGTGCCAGCAATTCAGACGAAGCTTTCTTT; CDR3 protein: CASNSDEAFF
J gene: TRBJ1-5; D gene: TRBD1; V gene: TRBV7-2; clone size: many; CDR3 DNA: TGTGCCAGCAGCCTCACAGGGGGCATTAACCAGCCCCAGCATTTT; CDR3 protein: CASSLTGGINQPQHF
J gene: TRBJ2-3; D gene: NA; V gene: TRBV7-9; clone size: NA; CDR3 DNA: TGTGCCAGCAGCTTATCGGGGTCTTACACAGATACGCAGTATTTT; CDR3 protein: CASSLSGSYTDTQYF
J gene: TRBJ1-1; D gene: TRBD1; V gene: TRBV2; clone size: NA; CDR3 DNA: TGTGCCAGCAGTGGACAGGGTTGGAACACTGAAGCTTTCTTT; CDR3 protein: CASSGQGWNTEAFF
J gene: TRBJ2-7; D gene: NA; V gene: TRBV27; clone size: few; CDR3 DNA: TGTGCCAGCAGTTTATTGGCAGGGGTAGGTTACGAGCAGTACTTC; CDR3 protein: CASSLLAGVGYEQYF
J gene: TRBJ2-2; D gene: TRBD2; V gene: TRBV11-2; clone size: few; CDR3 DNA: TGTGCCAGCAGCTTAGCTAGCGGGATCACCGGGGAGCTGTTTTTT; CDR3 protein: CASSLASGITGELFF
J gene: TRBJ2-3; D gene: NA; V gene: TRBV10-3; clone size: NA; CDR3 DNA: TGTGCCGTCAGTGAGCCTGCCGGGGCCCGGTCGGAAGATACGCAGTATTTT; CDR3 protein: CAVSEPAGARSEDTQYF
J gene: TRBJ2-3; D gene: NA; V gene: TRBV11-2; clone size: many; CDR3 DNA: TGTGCCAGCAGCTTAGCCGGACCTCAGCTGCAGTATTTT; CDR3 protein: CASSLAGPQLQYF